This T cell receptor (beta chain) was obtained from a study of cytomegalovirus exposure and HLA in healthy donors. General study points: Cytomegalovirus association was assigned to around 150 TCR beta chains. CMV serostatus stood as the only immune exposure information on hand. Productive status was seen about 87% or about 30% of the time for most TCR beta V segments in an earlier analysis.

This clone turned up a few times. Its target is not known. V lost 3 bases and J lost 0, with 9 bases in between. Per germline, CDR1 SGDLS and CDR2 YYNGEE. The CDR3 sequence is 15 residues long. This cohort consisted of healthy bone marrow donors. It was with 60 Vbeta and 13 Jbeta primers that the PCR ran. The repertoire was sequenced with immunoSEQ multiplex PCR; TCRdb's copy has only in-frame clones and lacks some. The data hold over 100,000 clones, with around three quarters observed a single time. This chain connects TRBV9 to TRBJ2-2, with a weak D call TRBD2 (5 bases). The sample consisted of PBMCs. This receptor was identified in a woman younger than 35 in good health and CMV-seropositive. In nucleotides, the CDR3 is TGTGCCAGCAGCGAGCTAGCTGCGAACACCGGGGAGCTGTTTTTT. Residues: CASSELAANTGELFF.